These T cell receptor beta chains were read from a single sample in a study of blood T cells in healthy people across ages. TCRdb re-called the 5' RACE reads with MiXCR, one entry per CDR3 protein. The sample lists roughly 680,000 distinct CDR3 sequences, roughly half seen once, with about 13% in the top ten. Sequenced sample: blood. These receptors all stem from a woman of 80 years or more in good health. The CDR3 runs from the conserved cysteine through the conserved F or W. A D gene is named only where the DNA matches it firmly. Not every row has a clone size; where given, it reads once, few, many or a size class.

v_call,d_call,j_call,clone_size,cdr3_nt,cdr3_aa
TRBV7-2,.,TRBJ2-1,many,TGTGCCAGCAGTCGTTCAGGGTCCAGCTCCTACAATGAGCAGTTCTTC,CASSRSGSSSYNEQFF
TRBV20-1,.,TRBJ1-3,few,TGCAGTGCCAGAGCTAGAAACACCATATATTTT,CSARARNTIYF
TRBV2,.,TRBJ1-2,many,TGTGCCAGCAGTGAAGCCGGCAACTATGGCTACACCTTC,CASSEAGNYGYTF
TRBV9,TRBD2,TRBJ2-3,.,TGTGCCAGCAGCGTAGAGGTCCTTCCGGGACTAGCGGGGGGCACAGATACGCAGTATTTT,CASSVEVLPGLAGGTDTQYF
TRBV5-1,.,TRBJ1-1,.,TGCGCCAGCAGCTTTGGCACTATGAACACTGAAGCTTTCTTT,CASSFGTMNTEAFF
TRBV7-9,.,TRBJ2-2,.,TGTGCCAGCAGCCCAGGCGACCCAACCGGCGGGGAGCTGTTTTTT,CASSPGDPTGGELFF
TRBV14,.,TRBJ2-1,once,TGTGCCAGCAGCCCCTACCAGGGGTACAATGAGCAGTTCTTC,CASSPYQGYNEQFF
TRBV7-9,.,TRBJ1-2,many,TGTGCCAGCTCCGGGACTTATGGCTACACCTTC,CASSGTYGYTF
TRBV3-1,TRBD1,TRBJ2-2,.,TGTGCCAGCAGCCAAGACCGACAGGGGCTCAGAGGAAACACCGGGGAGCTGTTTTTT,CASSQDRQGLRGNTGELFF
TRBV6-1,TRBD2,TRBJ2-1,once,TGTGCCAGCAGTCCACGTTTAGTTGGGGGGGGGAACTACAATGAGCAGTTCTTC,CASSPRLVGGGNYNEQFF
TRBV6-6,.,TRBJ2-2,.,TGTGCCAGCAGTTACTTCGGGGGGCTAGCCACCAGGGAGCTGTTTTTT,CASSYFGGLATRELFF
TRBV10-3,TRBD2,TRBJ2-3,.,TGTGCCATCAGTCCTCAGCGGGGGGGCCCAGATACGCAGTATTTT,CAISPQRGGPDTQYF
TRBV9,.,TRBJ2-1,few,TGTGCCAGCAGCCCCAGACAGGAGCCTAGGAATGAGCAGTTCTTC,CASSPRQEPRNEQFF
TRBV20-1,.,TRBJ1-5,.,TGCAGTGCTAGCCCAGGGATCAATCAGCCCCAGCATTTT,CSASPGINQPQHF
TRBV5-1,.,TRBJ2-5,once,TGCGCCAGCAGCTTAATGCGCATTTCAGAAGAGACCCAGTACTTC,CASSLMRISEETQYF
TRBV12-3/TRBV12-4,TRBD1,TRBJ2-7,few,TGTGCCAGCAGTTTAGGGACAGGGAGAAACTACGAGCTGTACTTC,CASSLGTGRNYELYF
TRBV7-9,.,TRBJ2-2,few,TGTGCCAGCAGCTCAAAACTAGTAATCGGTACCGGGGAGCTGTTTTTT,CASSSKLVIGTGELFF
TRBV6-5,TRBD2,TRBJ2-1,.,TGTGCCAGCAGTACCGGGACTAGCGGGACGAATGAGCAGTTCTTC,CASSTGTSGTNEQFF
TRBV18,.,TRBJ1-1,.,TGTGCCAGCTCGCAGTTTGTGACAGCAACGAACACTGAAGCTTTCTTT,CASSQFVTATNTEAFF
TRBV20-1,TRBD1,TRBJ2-7,many,TGCAGTGCTATCAGGGACAGGTACGACGAGCAGTACTTC,CSAIRDRYDEQYF
TRBV5-1,.,TRBJ1-1,few,TGCGCCAGCAGCTTGGGCAATCCCGGCACTGAAGCTTTCTTT,CASSLGNPGTEAFF
TRBV28,TRBD1,TRBJ2-1,few,TGTGCCAGCTTCCCCGGGACAGGGGTTTACAATGAGCAGTTCTTC,CASFPGTGVYNEQFF
TRBV2,.,TRBJ2-3,many,TGTGCCAGCAGTGGGGTGGCGCGCGGGGTAGGCACAGATACGCAGTATTTT,CASSGVARGVGTDTQYF
TRBV7-8,.,TRBJ2-5,.,TGTGCCAGCAGCTACCTCCCTCAGGAGGAAGAGACCCAGTACTTC,CASSYLPQEEETQYF
TRBV6-4,.,TRBJ2-5,many,TGTGCCAGCTACAGTTCGAGGGAGACCCAGTACTTC,CASYSSRETQYF